These 26 T cell receptor beta chains originate from one sample sequenced in a study of early T cells in non-severe SARS-CoV-2 infection. Using its own MiXCR run on the 5' RACE reads, TCRdb lists one record per CDR3 protein. The sample lists more than 50,000 distinct CDR3 sequences, 13% seen once, with about 10% in the top ten. The material sequenced was whole blood, taken at baseline. These receptors were collected from an adult who was a healthcare worker with PCR-confirmed SARS-CoV-2 infection or an uninfected control (not recorded which).

The chain uses TRBV7-8 and TRBJ1-2; TRBD1 aligns across 7 bases. The CDR3 spans 15 residues. V was pared by 4 bases and J by 0 bases, with 5 bases of the junction left unmatched. Germline V CDR1 and CDR2: SGHVS, FQNEAQ. CDR3 sequence (DNA): TGTGCCAGCAGCTCCGGGGACAGTCCTAACTATGGCTACACCTTC. Translated, it gives CASSSGDSPNYGYTF.

Judged by abundance, this clonotype is medium-sized (0.01 to 0.1%). The gene calls are TRBV20-1 and TRBJ1-1, with 8 bases aligning to TRBD1. With V trimmed by 3 bases and J by 3 bases, 0 bases remained unmatched. The germline V gene has CDR1 DFQATT and CDR2 SNEGSKA (reference sequence). This CDR3 is 12 amino acids long. CDR3 in DNA: TGCAGTGCTAGGACAGGGGACACTGAAGCTTTCTTT. The encoded protein is CSARTGDTEAFF.

This clonotype was found a few times. V gene TRBV7-9 combines with J gene TRBJ2-3, with 8 bases lining up with TRBD1. The CDR3 is made up of 16 amino acids. Germline V lookup: CDR1 SEHNR, CDR2 FQNEAQ (reference sequence). Germline trimming cut 3 bases from V and 2 bases from J; bases unmatched to any gene: 7. DNA for the CDR3: TGTGCCAGCAGCTTCCTGTCGGGACAGGTCACAGATACGCAGTATTTT. Residues: CASSFLSGQVTDTQYF.

With regard to this clonotype: Since a much larger clone is just one base distant, this may be a read error. This chain connects TRBV7-9 to TRBJ1-4; a possible D gene is TRBD1 (6 bases). Per the germline V gene, CDR1 is SEHNR and CDR2 is FQNEAQ (reference sequence). The CDR3 runs 16 residues. V was clipped by 3 bases and J by 7 bases, with 18 bases between them. The CDR3 coding sequence is TGTGCCAGCAGCTTCCCCGTGGGGGGGGCAGGTGAAAAACTGTTTTTT. Amino acids: CASSFPVGGAGEKLFF. Full variable domain (remainder filled in from reference TRBV7-9 and TRBJ1-4): DTGVSQNPRHKITKRGQNVTFRCDPISEHNRLYWYRQTLGQGPEFLTYFQNEAQLEKSRLLSDRFSAERPKGSFSTLEIQRTEQGDSAMYLCASSFPVGGAGEKLFFGSGTQLSVL.

This clonotype showed up just a few times. The CDR3: CAWSEQAYGYTF. The CDR3 coding sequence is TGTGCCTGGAGTGAACAGGCCTATGGCTACACCTTC. The chain employs TRBV30 and TRBJ1-2; D is perhaps TRBD1 (5 bases). CDR1 is GTSNPN, CDR2 SVGIG, per germline (reference sequence). V shed 1 base and J shed 4 bases, with 7 bases lying between them. The CDR3 spans 12 residues.

This clonotype has a handful of counts. The genes are TRBV18 and TRBJ1-5; possibly TRBD1 for D (6 bases). The CDR3 spans 16 residues. Deletions cut 4 bases from V and 0 bases from J, with 13 bases between. Germline V CDR1 and CDR2: KGHSH, LQKENI. CDR3 coding DNA: TGTGCCAGCTCACAGGACAGATTTTTTAGCAATCAGCCCCAGCATTTT. Amino acids: CASSQDRFFSNQPQHF.

The gene calls are TRBV6-5 and TRBJ1-4, with 8 bases aligning to TRBD1. This CDR3 region has 14 residues. CDR1 MNHEY and CDR2 SVGAGI come from the germline V gene. J gave up 6 bases and V 6 bases, and 6 bases lay outside the gene matches. The CDR3 loop is CASSRDRQYEKLFF. The CDR3 DNA reads TGTGCCAGCAGCCGGGACAGGCAGTATGAAAAACTGTTTTTT.

V is TRBV12-3 or TRBV12-4 and J is TRBJ1-2; maybe TRBD1 (6 bases). V gave up 6 bases and J gave up 2 bases, with 10 bases separating them. CDR3 length: 13 residues. CDR3 nucleotides: TGTGCCAGCAGCCCGGGACACAACTATGGCTACACCTTC. Protein product: CASSPGHNYGYTF.

The chain carries TRBV7-8 and TRBJ1-5; 8 bases map to TRBD1. Per germline, CDR1 SGHVS and CDR2 FQNEAQ. V lost 4 bases, J lost 7 bases, and 3 bases stayed unmatched. This CDR3 comprises 13 residues. This CDR3 is CASSWDRPQPQHF. The CDR3 nucleotides are TGTGCCAGCAGCTGGGACAGGCCCCAGCCCCAGCATTTT.

The chain uses TRBV6-1 and TRBJ2-3; D remains unclear. The germline CDR1 and CDR2 sequences are MNHNS and SASEGT. This CDR3 is built from 12 residues. V dropped 8 bases and J dropped 2 bases, with 8 bases sitting between them. In DNA, the CDR3 is TGTGCCAGCGAAGCGTTCACAGATACGCAGTATTTT. Translated, it gives CASEAFTDTQYF.

There are a few counts of this clonotype. The chain recombines TRBV29-1 with TRBJ1-4; a possible D gene is TRBD1 (6 bases). Germline CDR1 is SQVTM and CDR2 is ANQGSEA. This CDR3 comprises 12 residues. V lost 4 bases to trimming and J lost 4 bases, with 7 bases between them. CDR3: CSVGGGNEKLFF. CDR3 sequence (DNA): TGCAGCGTTGGAGGGGGTAATGAAAAACTGTTTTTT. The variable domain in full, completed from reference TRBV29-1 and TRBJ1-4, reads SAVISQKPSRDICQRGTSLTIQCQVDSQVTMMFWYRQQPGQSLTLIATANQGSEATYESGFVIDKFPISRPNLTFSTLTVSNMSPEDSSIYLCSVGGGNEKLFFGSGTQLSVL.

This clonotype was recorded at least ten times. This chain uses TRBV2 with TRBJ1-5; maybe TRBD1 (5 bases). This CDR3 comprises 15 residues. Germline values: CDR1 SNHLY, CDR2 FYNNEI. The V gene lost 3 bases and the J gene lost 1 base, with 10 bases spanning the gap. This CDR3 reads CASSDVGGSNQPQHF. The CDR3 DNA is TGTGCCAGCAGTGATGTGGGGGGAAGCAATCAGCCCCAGCATTTT.

V usage is TRBV28 and J usage is TRBJ1-5; D not resolved. CDR1 MDHEN and CDR2 SYDVKM come from the germline V gene. Between the trimmed V and J ends, which lost 4 bases and 0 bases, there was a span of 7 bases. The CDR3 consists of 14 residues. The CDR3 nucleotides are TGTGCCAGCAGTTCACGGAATAGCAATCAGCCCCAGCATTTT. Residues: CASSSRNSNQPQHF.

V usage is TRBV20-1 and J usage is TRBJ2-2, with 8 bases fitting TRBD2. The CDR3 sequence is 13 residues long. The junction had 3 bases not matched to a gene; V was cut back by 6 bases and J by 3 bases. Germline V CDR1 and CDR2: DFQATT, SNEGSKA (reference sequence). In nucleotides, the CDR3 is TGCAGTGCCCGTAGCGGGGACACCGGGGAGCTGTTTTTT. As protein: CSARSGDTGELFF.

This rearrangement joins TRBV28 to TRBJ2-7, with D possibly matching TRBD2 (5 bases). From germline, CDR1 is MDHEN and CDR2 SYDVKM. The V and J ends lost 4 bases and 6 bases respectively, with 13 bases between them. The CDR3 sequence is 13 residues long. CDR3 region: CASSSLTAGEQYF. The CDR3 DNA is TGTGCCAGCAGTTCCCTCACTGCGGGCGAGCAGTACTTC.

The chain employs TRBV29-1 and TRBJ2-5; no reliable D call. Germline V lookup: CDR1 SQVTM, CDR2 ANQGSEA. The CDR3 runs 12 residues. The CDR3 nucleotides read TGCACCGTCGGAGAAATCCAAGAGACCCAGTACTTC. Its protein product is CTVGEIQETQYF.

V gene TRBV4-2 combines with J gene TRBJ2-7; D is uncertain. This CDR3 has 12 residues. The germline gives CDR1 LGHNA, CDR2 YNFKEQ. The germline V and J ends were trimmed by 4 bases and 7 bases, with 11 bases remaining between them. This CDR3 reads CASSPQAPEQYF. DNA for the CDR3: TGTGCCAGCAGCCCCCAGGCTCCGGAGCAGTACTTC.

This clonotype appeared many times. The chain employs TRBV12-3 or TRBV12-4 and TRBJ2-3, with unresolved D. The CDR3 spans 15 residues. The V end was cut by 3 bases, the J end by 2 bases, with 12 bases between. DNA for the CDR3: TGTGCCAGCAGTTTCTCCAGATTTTACACAGATACGCAGTATTTT. This encodes CASSFSRFYTDTQYF.

This clonotype was found a few times. The chain links TRBV12-5 to TRBJ2-3; 7 nucleotides match TRBD1. CDR3 length: 15 amino acids. After removal of 5 bases from V and 2 bases from J, the junction contained 7 bases not matched to a gene. Germline V gene sequence: CDR1 LGHNT, CDR2 FRNRAP. CDR3 in DNA: TGTGCTAGTGGTCCCTGGGACAGACTCACAGATACGCAGTATTTT. This translates into CASGPWDRLTDTQYF.

The rearrangement links TRBV12-3 or TRBV12-4 to TRBJ2-1; TRBD1 aligns across 8 bases. The junction had 1 base not matched to a gene; V was cut back by 6 bases and J by 6 bases. The CDR3 totals 12 residues. CDR3 DNA: TGTGCCAGCAGAACAGGGGGCAATGAGCAGTTCTTC. This gives the protein CASRTGGNEQFF.

This clonotype was observed a few times. The gene calls are TRBV29-1 and TRBJ1-2; perhaps TRBD1 as D (5 bases). The CDR3 is 12 residues long. The germline V gene has CDR1 SQVTM and CDR2 ANQGSEA. The ends were cut back, 6 bases at V and 5 bases at J, with 13 bases in the middle. The CDR3, as DNA: TGCAGCGTCCACCCCGGGGGTTATGGCTACACCTTC. As protein: CSVHPGGYGYTF.

The rearrangement links TRBV4-3 to TRBJ2-3, with 9 bases lining up with TRBD2. The V segment lost 7 bases and the J segment 6 bases; nucleotides outside the gene matches: 14. The germline V gene has CDR1 LGHNA and CDR2 YSLEER. This CDR3 comprises 16 residues. The CDR3 DNA reads TGCGCCAGCAACCCGCAGGTAGCGGGAGTGGGCGATACGCAGTATTTT. Amino acid sequence: CASNPQVAGVGDTQYF.

The table lists this clonotype with a few counts. The chain links TRBV20-1 to TRBJ2-7; TRBD2 agrees at 8 bases. Trimming at V came to 6 bases and at J to 2 bases, leaving 9 bases not matched to a gene. In germline, CDR1 is DFQATT, CDR2 SNEGSKA (reference sequence). The length of the CDR3 is 14 residues. CDR3 residues: CSAVGGAFTYEQYF. In DNA form, the CDR3 reads TGCAGTGCAGTCGGGGGGGCCTTTACCTACGAGCAGTACTTC.

This clonotype was recorded a few times. CDR3 DNA: TGTGCCAGCAGTTCATACCGGGAGGATAGCGTAAGCACAGATACGCAGTATTTT. This codes for CASSSYREDSVSTDTQYF. The V call is TRBV28, the J call TRBJ2-3; 7 bases fit TRBD2. J gave up 0 bases and V 4 bases, and 13 bases lay outside the gene matches. This CDR3 spans 18 amino acids. Germline V gene sequence: CDR1 MDHEN, CDR2 SYDVKM.

The rearrangement joins TRBV11-2 to TRBJ2-5, with TRBD1 identical over 8 bases. Trimming took 5 bases from V and 5 from J; bases not matched to a gene: 16. The CDR3 totals 17 residues. Per the germline V gene, CDR1 is SGHAT and CDR2 is FQNNGV. CDR3 amino acids: CASSRNPPGQALETQYF. The CDR3 bases are TGTGCCAGCAGCCGAAATCCGCCGGGACAGGCTTTGGAGACCCAGTACTTC.

The J gene is TRBJ1-3, the V gene TRBV20-1; no firm D call. CDR3 size: 13 residues. V lost 0 bases, J lost 4 bases, and 7 bases lay in between. Germline CDR1 reads DFQATT; CDR2 reads SNEGSKA (reference sequence). CDR3 region: CSARDLRGNTIYF. CDR3 DNA sequence: TGCAGTGCTAGAGATCTTCGAGGAAACACCATATATTTT.